The present T cell receptor (beta chain) was sequenced within a study of cytomegalovirus exposure and HLA in healthy donors. For the study at large: A preliminary data release comprised approximately 85 million unique TCRs obtained from HLA-typed donors. General study points: In an earlier analysis, in about 530 donors, most V segments appeared productive either ~87% or ~30% of the time. The listing of 150 to 200 TCR beta chains classed them as cytomegalovirus-associated. When analyzed later, a missense DCLRE1C variant was found to be linked to TCR beta V- and J-gene trimming.

To note about this clone: Its specificity is not known.

The PCR used 60 Vbeta and 13 Jbeta primers. The repertoire was sequenced with immunoSEQ multiplex PCR; TCRdb's copy has only in-frame clones and lacks some. The sample records some 150,000 clones, about 9.1% being singletons. This TCR derives from a woman aged 40 to 55 in good health and CMV-seropositive. Material for sequencing was PBMCs.

CDR3 coding DNA: TGTGCCAGCAGCACCAGAGACAGGGGAAGTGGAAACACCATATATTTT. Its protein product is CASSTRDRGSGNTIYF. The chain carries TRBV7-9 and TRBJ1-3; 8 bases match TRBD1. Germline V CDR1 and CDR2: SEHNR, FQNEAQ (reference sequence). Germline trimming cut 5 bases from V and 3 bases from J; bases unmatched to any gene: 9. The length of the CDR3 is 16 residues.